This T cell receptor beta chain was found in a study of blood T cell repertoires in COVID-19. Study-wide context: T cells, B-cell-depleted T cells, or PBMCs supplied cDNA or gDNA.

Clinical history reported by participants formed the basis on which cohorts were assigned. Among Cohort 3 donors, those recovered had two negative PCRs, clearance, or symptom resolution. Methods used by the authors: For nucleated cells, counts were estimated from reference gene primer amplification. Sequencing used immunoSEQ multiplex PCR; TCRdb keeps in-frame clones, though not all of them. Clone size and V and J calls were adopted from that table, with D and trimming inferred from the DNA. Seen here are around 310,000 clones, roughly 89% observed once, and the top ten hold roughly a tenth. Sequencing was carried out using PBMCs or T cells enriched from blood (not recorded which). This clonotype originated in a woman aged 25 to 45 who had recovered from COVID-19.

The CDR3 sequence is CASSFLISGNTIYF. In DNA, the CDR3 is TGTGCCAGCAGTTTTCTTATCTCTGGAAACACCATATATTTT. V is TRBV28 and J is TRBJ1-3; D not certain. V lost 3 bases and J lost 0, with 6 bases in between. This CDR3 spans 14 amino acids. CDR1 and CDR2 from the germline V gene are MDHEN and SYDVKM.